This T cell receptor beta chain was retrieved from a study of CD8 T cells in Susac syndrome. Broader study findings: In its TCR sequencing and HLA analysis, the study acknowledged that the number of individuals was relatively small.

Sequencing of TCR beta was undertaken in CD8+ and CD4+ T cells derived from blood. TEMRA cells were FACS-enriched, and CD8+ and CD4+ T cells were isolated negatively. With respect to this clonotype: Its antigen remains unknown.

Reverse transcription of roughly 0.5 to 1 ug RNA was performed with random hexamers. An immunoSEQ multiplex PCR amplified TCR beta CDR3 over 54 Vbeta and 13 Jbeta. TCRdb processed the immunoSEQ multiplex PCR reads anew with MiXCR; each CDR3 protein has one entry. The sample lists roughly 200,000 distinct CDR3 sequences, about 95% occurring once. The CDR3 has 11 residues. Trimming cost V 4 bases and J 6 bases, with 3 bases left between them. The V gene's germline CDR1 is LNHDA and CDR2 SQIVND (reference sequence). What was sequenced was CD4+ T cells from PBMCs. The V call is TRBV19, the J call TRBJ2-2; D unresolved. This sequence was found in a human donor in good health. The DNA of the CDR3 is TGTGCCAGTAGTAGCCCCGGGGAGCTGTTTTTT. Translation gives CASSSPGELFF. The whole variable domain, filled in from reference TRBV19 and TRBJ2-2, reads DGGITQSPKYLFRKEGQNVTLSCEQNLNHDAMYWYRQDPGQGLRLIYYSQIVNDFQKGDIAEGYSVSREKKESFPLTVTSAQKNPTAFYLCASSSPGELFFGEGSRLTVL.